Here is one T cell receptor beta chain with its context. No antigen is known for it. The sample belongs to a study of cytomegalovirus exposure and HLA in healthy donors. General observations from the study: A later analysis found first-cohort TCR clusters tended to co-occur in the 90 to 150 validation repertoires. A classifier reportedly called cytomegalovirus status with high sensitivity and specificity.

Sequencing used immunoSEQ multiplex PCR; TCRdb keeps in-frame clones, though not all of them. Here the sample spans about 130,000 clones, 88% being singletons. CDR1 LGHNT and CDR2 FRNRAP come from the germline V gene. This CDR3 comprises 16 residues. The V and J ends lost 6 bases and 3 bases, in that order; junction bases with no gene match: 10. This chain links TRBV12-5 with TRBJ2-5, with TRBD1 matching over 10 bases. The sequencing sample was made of PBMCs. This TCR was sampled from a man aged 25-45 years in good health and CMV-seronegative. The CDR3 here is CASGRGTGERKETQYF. DNA for the CDR3: TGTGCTAGTGGCCGGGGGACAGGGGAGAGAAAAGAGACCCAGTACTTC.